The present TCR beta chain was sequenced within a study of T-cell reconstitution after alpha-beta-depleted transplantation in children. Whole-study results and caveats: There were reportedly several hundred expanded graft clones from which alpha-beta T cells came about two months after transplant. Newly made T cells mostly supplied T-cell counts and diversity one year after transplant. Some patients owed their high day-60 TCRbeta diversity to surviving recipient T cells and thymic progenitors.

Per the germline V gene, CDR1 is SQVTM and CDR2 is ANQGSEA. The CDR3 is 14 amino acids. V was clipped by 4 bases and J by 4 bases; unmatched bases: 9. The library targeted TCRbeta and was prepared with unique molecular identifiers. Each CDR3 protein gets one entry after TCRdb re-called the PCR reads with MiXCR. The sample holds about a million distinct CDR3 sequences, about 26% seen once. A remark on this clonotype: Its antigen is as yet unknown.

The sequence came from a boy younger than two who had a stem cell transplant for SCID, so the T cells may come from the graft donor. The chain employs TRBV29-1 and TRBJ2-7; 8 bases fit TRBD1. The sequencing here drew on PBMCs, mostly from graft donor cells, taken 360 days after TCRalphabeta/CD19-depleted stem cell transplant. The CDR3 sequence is CSVGGRGPTYEQYF. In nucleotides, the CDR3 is TGCAGCGTTGGGGGCAGGGGGCCAACTTACGAGCAGTACTTC.